This entry describes one T cell receptor beta chain. Its antigen specificity is not known. Base qualities are not at hand, and no much larger clone is one base apart. The data were obtained in a study of early T cells in non-severe SARS-CoV-2 infection (TCRdb year 2021). The study in broad terms: Because TCR sequencing was done on bulk RNA from unsorted whole blood, the alpha and beta chains could not be paired. The investigation overall reported the following: Matching against VDJdb was skewed toward anti-spike CD8 responses, likely underestimated virus-specific expansions, and missed private and CD4 specificities.

Receptor amplification or capture employed 5' RACE. Sequencing used a NextSeq 500. The TCR library protocol attached unique molecular identifiers to individual cDNA molecules to correct for sequencing error and PCR bias. Both TCR alpha and beta chains were sequenced, and tight co-correlation was observed between alpha and beta sequence abundances in each sample. From the authors' description of their analysis: Decombinator V4 was used to annotate the V gene, J gene and CDR3 of the TCR sequences. Expanded TCRs were defined as changing significantly between any two time points under a Poisson model with p below 0.0001. TCR abundances were normalised to the total number of TCRs sequenced in each sample and reported as counts per million. MAIT TCRs were defined by TRAV1-2 paired with TRAJ12, TRAJ20 or TRAJ33, and iNKT TCRs by TRAV10 paired with TRAJ18. A search of VDJdb, accessed on 1 November 2021, was run for TCRs annotated to CMV, EBV and SARS-CoV-2, with TCRs annotated for multiple antigens excluded. TCRdb reworked the public reads: Q25 trimming with fastp, MiXCR clone assembly, productive beta chains retained. When rows share a CDR3 protein, they turn into one entry using the most common DNA and genes. The V and J calls were not made by the authors but by TCRdb's processing. The sample records about 52,000 distinct CDR3 sequences, 9.5% to 11% of which are singletons. About 13% of the sample is taken by the ten largest.

This was a case-control study nested in a cohort of healthcare workers in London, UK, who had nasopharyngeal swab PCR tests and blood samples taken every week. Healthcare workers were recruited during the week of the UK lockdown, between 23 and 31 March 2020, and followed weekly for up to about 15 weeks. The germline V and J ends show losses of 2 bases and 4 bases respectively, and no gene match explains 3 bases of the junction. The CDR3 contains 15 residues, cysteine and phenylalanine counted. CDR3 DNA only is kept here, 45 bases in frame from base 1. In the germline V gene, CDR1 corresponds to MDHEN and CDR2 to SYDVKM.

The specimen sequenced was whole blood. This TCR was recovered from an adult who was a healthcare worker with PCR-confirmed SARS-CoV-2 infection or an uninfected control (not recorded which). The rearranged chain carries TRBV28 and TRBJ1-1; the junction holds 11 bases that match TRBD1. The CDR3 reads as follows: CASSLPGTGGTEAFF. In nucleotides, the sequence is TGTGCCAGCAGTTTACCCGGGACAGGGGGCACTGAAGCTTTCTTT. Outside the CDR3, residues come from the reference TRBV28 and TRBJ1-1 proteins, so the full variable domain is: DVKVTQSSRYLVKRTGEKVFLECVQDMDHENMFWYRQDPGLGLRLIYFSYDVKMKEKGDIPEGYSVSREKKERFSLILESASTNQTSMYLCASSLPGTGGTEAFFGQGTRLTVV.